This T cell receptor beta chain was sequenced for a study of cytomegalovirus exposure and HLA in healthy donors. Regarding the study as a whole: The authors later linked a missense DCLRE1C variant to TCR beta V- and J-gene trimming.

In the PCR, 60 Vbeta and 13 Jbeta primers were used. Sequencing was performed with immunoSEQ multiplex PCR; in TCRdb, only in-frame clones are kept and a portion is missing. Among 170,000 or so clones, about four fifths were seen once, and the ten largest hold 4.8%. This clone was counted once. As yet, its antigen is unknown. The CDR3 has 17 residues. The material sequenced was PBMCs. J is TRBJ2-5 and V is TRBV21-1; the table's D call of TRBD1 was not tested on the DNA. TRBV21-1 is a pseudogene. The clonotype was recovered from a man between 18 and 29 years old in good health and CMV-seronegative. Here the CDR3 DNA reads TGTGCCAGCAGCAAAGGCGAGGAGGGGACAGTACAAGAGACCCAGTACTTC. It is translated as CASSKGEEGTVQETQYF.